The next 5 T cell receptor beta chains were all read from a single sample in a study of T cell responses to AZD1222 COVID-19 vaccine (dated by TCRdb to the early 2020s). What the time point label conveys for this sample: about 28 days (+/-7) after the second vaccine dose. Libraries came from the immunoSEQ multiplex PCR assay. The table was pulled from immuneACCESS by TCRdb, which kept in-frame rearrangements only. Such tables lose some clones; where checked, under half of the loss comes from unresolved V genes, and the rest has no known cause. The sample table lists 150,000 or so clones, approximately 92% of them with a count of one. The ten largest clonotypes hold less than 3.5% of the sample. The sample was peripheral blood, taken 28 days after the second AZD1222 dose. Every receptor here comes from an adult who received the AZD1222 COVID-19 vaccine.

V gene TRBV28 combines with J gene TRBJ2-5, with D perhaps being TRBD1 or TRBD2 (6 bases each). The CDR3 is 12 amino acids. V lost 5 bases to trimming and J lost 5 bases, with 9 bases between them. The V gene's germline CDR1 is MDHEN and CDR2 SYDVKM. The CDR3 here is CASSTGRETQYF. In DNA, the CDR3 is TGTGCCAGCAGTACAGGGAGGGAGACCCAGTACTTC.

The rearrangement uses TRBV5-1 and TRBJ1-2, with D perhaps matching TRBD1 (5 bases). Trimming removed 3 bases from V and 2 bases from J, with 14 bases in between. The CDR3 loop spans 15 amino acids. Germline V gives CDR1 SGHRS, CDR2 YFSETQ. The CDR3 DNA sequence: TGCGCCAGCAGCTGGGGCGCGGGGTCGAACTATGGCTACACCTTC. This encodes CASSWGAGSNYGYTF.

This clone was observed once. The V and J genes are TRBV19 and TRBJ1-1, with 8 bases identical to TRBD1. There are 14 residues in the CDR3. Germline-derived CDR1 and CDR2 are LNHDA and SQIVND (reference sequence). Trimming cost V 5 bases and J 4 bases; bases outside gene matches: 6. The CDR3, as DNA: TGTGCCAGTAGTGGCGACAGGGGAATCACTGAAGCTTTCTTT. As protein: CASSGDRGITEAFF. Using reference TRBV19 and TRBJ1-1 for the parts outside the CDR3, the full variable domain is DGGITQSPKYLFRKEGQNVTLSCEQNLNHDAMYWYRQDPGQGLRLIYYSQIVNDFQKGDIAEGYSVSREKKESFPLTVTSAQKNPTAFYLCASSGDRGITEAFFGQGTRLTVV.

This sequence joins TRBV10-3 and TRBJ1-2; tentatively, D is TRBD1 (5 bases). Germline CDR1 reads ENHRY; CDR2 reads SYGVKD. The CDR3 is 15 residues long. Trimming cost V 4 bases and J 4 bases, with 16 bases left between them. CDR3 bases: TGTGCCATCAGTGCGGGGACCACCTGGGGCTATGGCTACACCTTC. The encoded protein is CAISAGTTWGYGYTF.

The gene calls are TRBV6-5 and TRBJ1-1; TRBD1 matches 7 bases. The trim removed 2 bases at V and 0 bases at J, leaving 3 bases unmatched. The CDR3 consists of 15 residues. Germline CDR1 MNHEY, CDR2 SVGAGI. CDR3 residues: CASSYGTEMNTEAFF. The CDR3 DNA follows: TGTGCCAGCAGTTACGGGACAGAGATGAACACTGAAGCTTTCTTT.